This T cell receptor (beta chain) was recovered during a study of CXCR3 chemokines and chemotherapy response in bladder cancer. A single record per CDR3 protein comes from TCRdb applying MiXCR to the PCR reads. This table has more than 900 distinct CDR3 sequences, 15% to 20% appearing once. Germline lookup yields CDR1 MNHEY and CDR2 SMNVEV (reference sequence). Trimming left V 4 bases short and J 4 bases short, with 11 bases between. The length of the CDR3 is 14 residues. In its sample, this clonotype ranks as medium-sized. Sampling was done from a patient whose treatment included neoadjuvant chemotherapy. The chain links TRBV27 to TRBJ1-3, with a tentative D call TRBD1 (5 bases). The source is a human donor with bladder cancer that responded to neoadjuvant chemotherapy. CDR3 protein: CASSSLGRGNTIYF. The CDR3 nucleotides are TGTGCCAGCAGTTCCCTGGGGCGGGGAAACACCATATATTTT.